This paragraph reports one T cell receptor (beta chain). The germline V gene encodes CDR1 SGDLS and CDR2 YYNGEE. J gave up 2 bases and V 7 bases, and 12 bases lay outside the gene matches. This CDR3 has 16 amino acids. The data stem from a study of OX40 agonist ivuxolimab in advanced cancers. TCRdb's table, derived via immunoSEQ multiplex PCR, lists solely in-frame clones and lacks some. The table lists 23,000 or so clones, roughly three quarters of them singletons, with approximately 2.2% in the top ten. The TCR sequence derives from an adult with an advanced solid tumor such as melanoma, head and neck, liver or kidney cancer. Sequences were derived from CD4+ or CD8+ T cells sorted from blood, sampled in a trial of the OX40 agonist ivuxolimab. The chain carries TRBV9 and TRBJ1-3, with 7 bases that match TRBD1. The CDR3 region is CASSPQGGGTGNTIYF. DNA for the CDR3: TGTGCCAGCTCCCCCCAGGGGGGAGGAACTGGAAACACCATATATTTT.